These T cell receptor beta chains were read from a single sample in a study of blood T cell repertoires in COVID-19. Using immunoSEQ multiplex PCR, the repertoire was profiled, and TCRdb retains in-frame clones only, with some absent. Altogether 15,000 to 20,000 clones are present, approximately 90% being singletons, with the ten largest covering approximately 12%. Sequencing was performed on peripheral blood. Every receptor here comes from a human donor in a cohort sampled during active COVID-19. The CDR3 runs from the conserved cysteine through the conserved F or W. The D gene is left open where the match is weak.

d_call | j_call | v_call | cdr3_aa | cdr3_nt
. | TRBJ2-1 | TRBV19 | CASSIWQGSKTYNEQFF | TGTGCCAGTAGTATTTGGCAGGGAAGCAAAACGTACAATGAGCAGTTCTTC
. | TRBJ1-2 | TRBV18 | CASSPQGFGYGYTF | TGTGCCAGCTCACCCCAGGGGTTTGGCTATGGCTACACCTTC
TRBD1 | TRBJ2-7 | TRBV10-3 | CAISESRGLFEQYF | TGTGCCATCAGTGAGTCCAGGGGGCTTTTCGAGCAGTACTTC
. | TRBJ1-1 | TRBV6-5 | CASGGRQPQSGAFF | TGTGCCAGCGGCGGGAGACAACCGCAAAGTGGAGCTTTCTTT
. | TRBJ2-3 | TRBV9 | CASSVDRDTSTDTQYF | TGTGCCAGCAGCGTAGATCGGGACACTAGCACAGATACGCAGTATTTT
. | TRBJ2-3 | TRBV7-8 | CASRPLRIQSSPGDTQYF | TGTGCCAGCAGACCCTTAAGGATCCAATCATCACCGGGGGATACGCAGTATTTT
TRBD2 | TRBJ2-1 | TRBV20-1 | CSASAGGRNEQFF | TGCAGTGCTAGTGCGGGGGGGAGGAATGAGCAGTTCTTC